This T cell receptor beta chain was captured by sequencing in a study of cytomegalovirus exposure and HLA in healthy donors. The PCR employed 60 Vbeta primers together with 13 Jbeta primers. Using immunoSEQ multiplex PCR, the repertoire was profiled, and TCRdb retains in-frame clones only, with some absent. This table holds over 150,000 clones, 65% to 80% found once. The clonotype was recovered from a man aged 40-49 years in good health and CMV-seronegative. The source material was PBMCs.

Here the CDR3 DNA reads TGCGCCAGCAGGCTCTCGGACACCGGGGAGCTGTTTTTT. Translating gives CASRLSDTGELFF. This chain joins TRBV5-1 and TRBJ2-2; D not resolved. Germline loops: CDR1 SGHRS, CDR2 YFSETQ. This CDR3 spans 13 amino acids. Deletions cut 5 bases from V and 3 bases from J, with 8 bases between.